Listed here is a single T cell receptor beta chain. Alongside a J-beta primer mix, a sample-barcoded 5' primer served in a second PCR lasting 7 to 11 cycles. The template-switch adaptor was a 5' adaptor with 12 random nucleotides. It tagged each cDNA molecule. Via MiXCR, TCRdb re-called the 5' RACE reads, giving one row per CDR3 protein. The table lists some 940,000 distinct CDR3 sequences, just under 30% of them singletons. These data belong to a study of blood T cells in healthy people across ages. The CDR3 loop spans 17 amino acids. CDR1 SGHVS and CDR2 FNYEAQ come from the germline V gene. V shed 1 base, J shed 4 bases, and the junction held 10 bases outside the gene matches. The data were also submitted as part of a second study, on T cells of mothers and their children.

The rearrangement joins TRBV7-6 to TRBJ2-1, with 7 bases identical to TRBD2. Sequenced material: blood. The TCR sequence derives from a woman aged 40 to 50 in good health. The CDR3 spells CASSLEVQGGVYNEQFF. DNA for the CDR3: TGTGCCAGCAGCTTAGAGGTTCAGGGAGGGGTTTACAATGAGCAGTTCTTC.